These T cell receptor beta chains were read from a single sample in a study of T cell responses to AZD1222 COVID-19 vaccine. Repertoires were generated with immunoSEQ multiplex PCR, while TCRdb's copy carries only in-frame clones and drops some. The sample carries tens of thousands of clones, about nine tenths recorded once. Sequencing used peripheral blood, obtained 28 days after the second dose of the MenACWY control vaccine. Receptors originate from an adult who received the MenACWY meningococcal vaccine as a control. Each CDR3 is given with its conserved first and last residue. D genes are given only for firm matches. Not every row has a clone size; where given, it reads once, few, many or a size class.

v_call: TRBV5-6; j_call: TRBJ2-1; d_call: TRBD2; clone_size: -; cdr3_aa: CASRVGLAGGSNEQFF; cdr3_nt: TGTGCCAGCAGAGTGGGACTAGCGGGGGGAAGCAATGAGCAGTTCTTC
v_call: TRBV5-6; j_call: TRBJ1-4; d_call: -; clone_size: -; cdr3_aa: CASSYTPDPRSGEKLFF; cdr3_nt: TGTGCCAGCAGCTATACGCCGGACCCCCGAAGCGGTGAAAAACTGTTTTTT
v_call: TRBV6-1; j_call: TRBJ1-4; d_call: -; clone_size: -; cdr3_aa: CASSENLVGGKLFF; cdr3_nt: TGTGCCAGCAGTGAAAACCTGGTAGGAGGAAAACTGTTTTTT
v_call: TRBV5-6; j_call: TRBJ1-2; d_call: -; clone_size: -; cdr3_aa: CASSPDRYGYTF; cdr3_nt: TGTGCCAGCAGCCCCGATAGGTATGGCTACACCTTC
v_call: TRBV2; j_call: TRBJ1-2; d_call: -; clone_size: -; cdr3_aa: CASSETNYNYGYTF; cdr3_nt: TGTGCCAGCAGTGAGACGAATTATAACTATGGCTACACCTTC
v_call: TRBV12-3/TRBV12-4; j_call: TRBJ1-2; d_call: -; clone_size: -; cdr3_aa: CASRGDSAYGYTF; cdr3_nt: TGTGCCAGCAGGGGAGACAGTGCGTATGGCTACACCTTC
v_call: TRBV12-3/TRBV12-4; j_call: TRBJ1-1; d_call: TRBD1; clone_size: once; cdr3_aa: CASSAGQGGMAFF; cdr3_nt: TGTGCCAGCAGCGCGGGACAGGGCGGGATGGCTTTCTTT
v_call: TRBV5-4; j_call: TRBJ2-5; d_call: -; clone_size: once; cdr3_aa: CASSSNGGTQYF; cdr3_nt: TGTGCCAGCAGCTCTAACGGGGGGACCCAGTACTTC
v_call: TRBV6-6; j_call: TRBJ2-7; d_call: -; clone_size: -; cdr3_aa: CASRVDTTYEQYF; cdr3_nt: TGTGCCAGCAGGGTGGACACGACCTACGAGCAGTACTTC
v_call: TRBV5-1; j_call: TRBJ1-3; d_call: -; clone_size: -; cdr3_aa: CASSLDGSSSGNTIYF; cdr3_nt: TGCGCCAGCAGCTTGGACGGGTCCTCTTCTGGAAACACCATATATTTT
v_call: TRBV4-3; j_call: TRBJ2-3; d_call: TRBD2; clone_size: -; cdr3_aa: CASSQLTSGDTTDTQYF; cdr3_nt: TGCGCCAGCAGCCAACTTACTAGCGGGGATACCACAGATACGCAGTATTTT
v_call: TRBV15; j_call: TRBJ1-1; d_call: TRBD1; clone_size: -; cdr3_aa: CATSRDRGQGAFF; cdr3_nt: TGTGCCACCAGCAGAGATCGGGGACAGGGGGCTTTCTTT
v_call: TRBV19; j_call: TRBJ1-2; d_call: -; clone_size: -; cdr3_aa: CASSMVQEYGYTF; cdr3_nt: TGTGCCAGTAGTATGGTACAGGAGTATGGCTACACCTTC
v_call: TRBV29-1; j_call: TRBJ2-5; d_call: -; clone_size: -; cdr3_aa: CSVGDGLQETQYF; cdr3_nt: TGCAGCGTAGGGGACGGCCTCCAAGAGACCCAGTACTTC
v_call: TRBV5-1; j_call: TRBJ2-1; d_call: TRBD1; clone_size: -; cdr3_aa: CASSLRQGSHEQFF; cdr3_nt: TGCGCCAGCAGCTTGAGACAGGGGAGTCATGAGCAGTTCTTC
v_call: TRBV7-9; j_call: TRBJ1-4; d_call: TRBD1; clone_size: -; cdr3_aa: CASSIPQGEGEKLFF; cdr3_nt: TGTGCCAGCAGCATCCCTCAGGGGGAGGGTGAAAAACTGTTTTTT
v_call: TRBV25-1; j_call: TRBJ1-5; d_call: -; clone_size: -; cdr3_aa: CASSVTGNQPQHF; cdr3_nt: TGTGCCAGCAGCGTCACAGGGAATCAGCCCCAGCATTTT
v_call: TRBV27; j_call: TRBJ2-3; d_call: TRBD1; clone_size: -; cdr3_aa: CASSATDRPQDTQYF; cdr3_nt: TGTGCCAGCAGTGCTACGGACAGGCCCCAAGATACGCAGTATTTT
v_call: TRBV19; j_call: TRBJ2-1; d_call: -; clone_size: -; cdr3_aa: CASSIAGGDWWFF; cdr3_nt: TGTGCCAGTAGTATAGCGGGTGGAGACTGGTGGTTCTTC
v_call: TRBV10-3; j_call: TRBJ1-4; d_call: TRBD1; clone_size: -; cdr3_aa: CAISRTGEPNEKLFF; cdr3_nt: TGTGCCATCAGCAGGACAGGGGAACCCAATGAAAAACTGTTTTTT
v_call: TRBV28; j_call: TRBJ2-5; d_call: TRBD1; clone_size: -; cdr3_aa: CASSLDRDGGETQYF; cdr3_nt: TGTGCCAGCAGCCTTGACAGGGACGGTGGAGAGACCCAGTACTTC
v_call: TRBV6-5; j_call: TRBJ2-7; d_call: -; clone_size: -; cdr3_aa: CATTWEQLANEQYF; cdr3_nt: TGTGCCACCACCTGGGAGCAGCTTGCCAACGAGCAGTACTTC
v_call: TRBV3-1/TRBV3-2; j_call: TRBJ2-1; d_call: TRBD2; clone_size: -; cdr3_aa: CASSARGALRGGRRNEQFF; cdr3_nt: TGTGCCAGCAGCGCAAGAGGGGCCTTGCGGGGGGGCCGTCGCAATGAGCAGTTCTTC
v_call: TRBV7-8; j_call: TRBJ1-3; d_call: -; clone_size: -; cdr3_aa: CASSLPHSGNTIYF; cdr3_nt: TGTGCCAGCAGCTTACCCCACTCTGGAAACACCATATATTTT
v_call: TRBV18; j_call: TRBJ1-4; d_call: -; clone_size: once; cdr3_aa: CASSPRGRGTNEKLFF; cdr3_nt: TGTGCCAGCTCCCCCCGGGGGAGGGGAACTAATGAAAAACTGTTTTTT
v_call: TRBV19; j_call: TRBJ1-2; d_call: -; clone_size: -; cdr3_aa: CASSTQTAPGSGYTF; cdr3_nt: TGTGCCAGTAGTACCCAAACAGCTCCGGGGTCTGGCTACACCTTC
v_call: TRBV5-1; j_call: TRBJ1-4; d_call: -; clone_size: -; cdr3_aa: CASSLAENEKLFF; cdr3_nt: TGCGCCAGCAGCTTGGCCGAGAACGAAAAACTGTTTTTT
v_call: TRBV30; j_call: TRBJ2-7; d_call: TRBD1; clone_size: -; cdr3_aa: CAWSTTGVEQYF; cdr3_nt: TGTGCCTGGAGCACGACAGGGGTCGAGCAGTACTTC
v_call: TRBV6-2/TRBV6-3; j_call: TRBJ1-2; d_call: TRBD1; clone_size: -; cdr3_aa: CASSYDRDDYGYTF; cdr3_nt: TGTGCCAGCAGTTACGACAGGGACGACTATGGCTACACCTTC
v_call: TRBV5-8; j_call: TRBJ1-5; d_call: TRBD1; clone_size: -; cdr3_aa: CASSEQGANQPQHF; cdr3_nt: TGTGCCAGCAGCGAACAGGGGGCGAATCAGCCCCAGCATTTT
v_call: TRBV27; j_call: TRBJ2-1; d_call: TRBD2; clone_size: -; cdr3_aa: CASTLAGGVNEQFF; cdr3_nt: TGTGCCAGCACCTTAGCGGGGGGGGTCAATGAGCAGTTCTTC
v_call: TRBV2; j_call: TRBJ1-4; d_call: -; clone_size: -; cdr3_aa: CASSTTGTNEKLFF; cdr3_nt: TGTGCCAGCAGTACCACAGGGACAAATGAAAAACTGTTTTTT
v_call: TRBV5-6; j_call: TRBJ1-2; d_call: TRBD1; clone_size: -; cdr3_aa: CASSFLGQGADDYGYTF; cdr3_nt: TGTGCCAGCAGCTTCCTAGGACAGGGGGCCGATGACTATGGCTACACCTTC
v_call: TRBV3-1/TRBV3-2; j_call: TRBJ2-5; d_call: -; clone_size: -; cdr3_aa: CASSYLDVGEETQYF; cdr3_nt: TGTGCCAGCAGCTATCTGGACGTAGGGGAAGAGACCCAGTACTTC
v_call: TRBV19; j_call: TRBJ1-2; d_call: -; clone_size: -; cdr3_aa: CASSIDLRGYTF; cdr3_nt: TGTGCCAGTAGTATAGATCTCCGTGGCTACACCTTC